This T cell receptor (beta chain) emerged from a study of control samples from healthy donors and cancer patients. Here immunoSEQ multiplex PCR was the method, and the copy in TCRdb shows in-frame clones only, minus some. Of about 54,000 clones listed, around 95% are singletons. Sequenced material: blood. The source is a woman aged 25 to 39 in good health.

The CDR3: CASSYMAGEPEETQYF. The CDR3 DNA sequence: TGTGCCAGCAGTTACATGGCGGGGGAGCCGGAAGAGACCCAGTACTTC. The chain joins TRBV6-2 or TRBV6-3 to TRBJ2-5; 7 nucleotides line up with TRBD2. CDR3 length: 16 amino acids. Trimming cost V 2 bases and J 3 bases; bases outside gene matches: 9. CDR1 and CDR2 (germline): MNHEY, SVGEGT.